Here is one T cell receptor (beta chain) with its context. The repertoire was sequenced with immunoSEQ multiplex PCR; TCRdb's copy has only in-frame clones and lacks some. Of around 55,000 clones listed, around 89% are singletons. The sample comes from a study of blood T cell repertoires in COVID-19. Whole-study context: The United States, Italy and Spain were the sources of the acute and convalescent COVID-19 samples.

The receptor's source is a man in his 60s with acute or convalescent COVID-19. Sequences were obtained from peripheral blood.

CDR3 bases: TGTGCCAGCAGTCCGGGACAGGGACCCTACGAGCAGTACTTC. Its protein product is CASSPGQGPYEQYF. The rearrangement joins TRBV27 to TRBJ2-7, with 9 bases that match TRBD1. Germline CDR1 reads MNHEY; CDR2 reads SMNVEV (reference sequence). V trimming: 5 bases; J trimming: 2 bases; junction bases outside the gene matches: 4. The CDR3 extends over 14 amino acids.